A single sample gave rise to the 27 T cell receptor beta chains below, sequenced in a study of Graves' ophthalmopathy and Graves' hyperthyroidism. Amplified TCR beta CDR3 regions were obtained using RNA transcripts as template. Second-round multiplex PCR followed a first-round RT-PCR using HTBI primers. TCRdb processed the multiplex PCR reads anew with MiXCR; each CDR3 protein has one entry. The sample includes about 620,000 distinct CDR3 sequences, 22% seen only once; the top ten take around 6.5%. Sequencing was carried out using peripheral blood. Receptors originate from a woman under 30 with stable Graves' hyperthyroidism. Some clones in this sample may be carry-over from other donors' samples.

This clonotype was found many times. This chain links TRBV5-1 with TRBJ1-1; D call uncertain. V shed 4 bases and J shed 4 bases, with 17 bases lying between them. Germline CDR1 is SGHRS and CDR2 is YFSETQ. The CDR3 runs 15 residues. DNA of the CDR3: TGCGCCAGCAGCCTCTCACGCCAGTCGGGCACTGAAGCTTTCTTT. As protein: CASSLSRQSGTEAFF.

This clonotype came up many times. The chain employs TRBV6-5 and TRBJ2-2, with D tentatively TRBD2 (5 bases). CDR1 and CDR2 (germline): MNHEY, SVGAGI. The ends were cut back, 8 bases at V and 0 bases at J, with 7 bases in the middle. This CDR3 comprises 13 residues. CDR3 DNA: TGTGCCAGCGGGAGAACGAACACCGGGGAGCTGTTTTTT. Its protein is CASGRTNTGELFF.

This chain links TRBV12-3 or TRBV12-4 with TRBJ2-5; the D gene is possibly TRBD1 (5 bases). The V gene lost 5 bases and the J gene lost 5 bases, with 15 bases spanning the gap. CDR3 length: 14 residues. DNA for the CDR3: TGTGCCAGCAGTACGACGCAGGGCTACGAGACCCAGTACTTC. Encoded protein: CASSTTQGYETQYF.

This chain uses TRBV28 with TRBJ1-2, with 8 positions matching TRBD1. Germline CDR1 reads MDHEN; CDR2 reads SYDVKM. CDR3 length equals 18 residues. V was clipped by 0 bases and J by 8 bases; unmatched bases: 17. The CDR3 DNA sequence: TGTGCCAGCAGTTTATGGGAGGGCCCGAGGACAGGGAACGGCGGCTACACCTTC. Protein: CASSLWEGPRTGNGGYTF.

In the case of this clonotype: A much larger clone differs from this one at a single base, so this may be a read error. The V call is TRBV12-3 or TRBV12-4, the J call TRBJ2-5, with D perhaps TRBD2 (5 bases). The CDR3 consists of 14 residues. The CDR3 reads CASSAPGGREIQYF. The CDR3, as DNA: TGTGCCAGCAGTGCCCCCGGAGGCCGAGAGATCCAGTACTTC.

The chain couples TRBV20-1 to TRBJ1-1; D perhaps matches TRBD1 (5 bases). Between the trimmed V and J ends, which lost 0 bases and 0 bases, there was a span of 11 bases. This CDR3 spans 15 amino acids. Germline V lookup: CDR1 DFQATT, CDR2 SNEGSKA (reference sequence). CDR3 bases: TGCAGTGCTAGAGAGCAGGGCCTTATGAACACTGAAGCTTTCTTT. Translated: CSAREQGLMNTEAFF.

As regards this clonotype: A much larger clone differs by one base, so this may be a read error. J is TRBJ1-1 and V is TRBV6-1; no reliable D call. V was shortened by 5 bases and J by 5 bases, with 3 bases between the two germline ends. Germline CDR1 is MNHNS and CDR2 is SASEGT. The CDR3 contains 10 residues. The DNA for the CDR3 is TGTGCCAGCAGTTGGACTGAAGCTTTCTTT. This codes for CASSWTEAFF.

This clonotype has a count of ten or more. The chain links TRBV5-1 to TRBJ2-2; no reliable D call. This CDR3 comprises 15 residues. Germline values: CDR1 SGHRS, CDR2 YFSETQ. V lost 4 bases to trimming and J lost 0 bases, with 10 bases between them. As DNA, the CDR3 is TGCGCCAGCAGCCCAGGACCCCCGAACACCGGGGAGCTGTTTTTT. Translation gives CASSPGPPNTGELFF.

This clonotype appeared many times. This chain joins TRBV6-1 and TRBJ1-2; D unresolved. CDR1 is MNHNS and CDR2 is SASEGT in the germline V gene. Trimming took 2 bases from V and 2 from J, leaving 0 bases between them. The CDR3 runs 11 residues. The CDR3 is CASSENYGYTF. DNA for the CDR3: TGTGCCAGCAGTGAAAACTATGGCTACACCTTC.

In this sample, this clonotype turned up a few times. The chain couples TRBV11-3 to TRBJ2-5; D is possibly TRBD2 (5 bases). This CDR3 region has 14 residues. Germline CDR1 reads SGHNT; CDR2 reads YENEEA. V lost 5 bases and J lost 4, with 14 bases in between. In DNA, the CDR3 is TGTGCCAGCAGCCTACGGACTCAACCAGAGACCCAGTACTTC. Translation gives CASSLRTQPETQYF.

Ten or more counts support this clonotype. This chain links TRBV6-1 with TRBJ2-7, with 12 positions matching TRBD1. In germline, CDR1 is MNHNS, CDR2 SASEGT. This CDR3 spans 15 amino acids. The junction had 6 bases not matched to a gene; V was cut back by 3 bases and J by 6 bases. The CDR3 is CASSEAGQGASEQYF. DNA for the CDR3: TGTGCCAGCAGTGAGGCGGGACAGGGGGCCAGCGAGCAGTACTTC.

This chain joins TRBV19 and TRBJ1-2; D uncertain. V was pared by 6 bases and J by 0 bases, with 8 bases between. This CDR3 is 13 amino acids long. CDR1 LNHDA and CDR2 SQIVND come from the germline V gene (reference sequence). The CDR3 sequence is CASSPLSNYGYTF. The DNA of the CDR3 is TGTGCCAGTAGCCCACTCTCTAACTATGGCTACACCTTC.

The genes are TRBV10-3 and TRBJ2-5; TRBD2 is a possible D gene (5 bases). The CDR3 covers 15 residues. V was trimmed by 5 bases and J by 3 bases, leaving 16 bases between them. Germline-derived CDR1 and CDR2 are ENHRY and SYGVKD. The CDR3 DNA reads TGTGCCATCAGTACTGGGAATTCCGGGGAAGAGACCCAGTACTTC. This gives the protein CAISTGNSGEETQYF.

This clonotype appeared many times. The V gene is TRBV7-2, the J gene TRBJ2-5; TRBD2 matches at 10 bases. This CDR3 is built from 15 residues. Germline-derived CDR1 and CDR2 are SGHTA and FQGNSA. J lost 5 bases, V lost 3 bases, and 6 bases had no gene match. The DNA of the CDR3 is TGTGCCAGCAGCTTCCAGCGGGGGGGCCTGGAGACCCAGTACTTC. This sequence encodes CASSFQRGGLETQYF.

This clonotype was found a few times. The genes are TRBV11-1 and TRBJ1-1; D gene unclear. This CDR3 comprises 18 residues. The germline V gene has CDR1 SGHAT and CDR2 FQDESV (reference sequence). V shed 6 bases and J shed 1 base, with 24 bases lying between them. The CDR3 nucleotides are TGTGCCAGCAGTCCCGGTAGAACGGGCCAAGCGGAGAACACTGAAGCTTTCTTT. It codes for CASSPGRTGQAENTEAFF.

This clonotype was seen ten or more times. This sequence joins TRBV28 and TRBJ1-1, with TRBD1 as a possible D gene (6 bases). The V gene lost 10 bases and the J gene lost 4 bases, with 19 bases spanning the gap. From germline, CDR1 is MDHEN and CDR2 SYDVKM. The CDR3 sequence is 14 residues long. DNA of the CDR3: TGTGCCACTCCTACCCTGGGACAACCCACTGAAGCTTTCTTT. It encodes CATPTLGQPTEAFF. Looking up the rest from reference TRBV28 and TRBJ1-1 gives the full variable domain: DVKVTQSSRYLVKRTGEKVFLECVQDMDHENMFWYRQDPGLGLRLIYFSYDVKMKEKGDIPEGYSVSREKKERFSLILESASTNQTSMYLCATPTLGQPTEAFFGQGTRLTVV.

This clonotype was seen repeatedly, ten times or more. The conserved phenylalanine or tryptophan is not found at the CDR3 terminus, so this likely reflects a read error. This sequence joins TRBV27 and TRBJ2-7; 8 bases are a match to TRBD1. The CDR3 extends over 14 amino acids. CDR1 and CDR2 from the germline V gene are MNHEY and SMNVEV (reference sequence). V dropped 1 base and J dropped 5; count of bases not matched to a gene: 4. This chain's CDR3 is CASSLLDRVHEQYI. CDR3 nucleotides: TGTGCCAGCAGTTTATTGGACAGGGTCCACGAGCAGTACATC.

This chain links TRBV11-1 with TRBJ2-6; 7 bases match TRBD2. CDR3 length: 18 residues. CDR1 is SGHAT and CDR2 is FQDESV in the germline V gene (reference sequence). V trimming: 8 bases; J trimming: 1 base; junction bases outside the gene matches: 14. The CDR3 nucleotides are TGTGCCAGCCAGATGGGGGGGGGATTAAGATCTGGGGCCAACGTCCTGACTTTC. Protein: CASQMGGGLRSGANVLTF.

The chain combines TRBV11-1 with TRBJ2-2, with D uncertain. With 2 bases removed from V and 4 bases from J, the gap between germline ends came to 23 bases. The germline gives CDR1 SGHAT, CDR2 FQDESV (reference sequence). This CDR3 has 19 residues. CDR3 bases: TGTGCCAGCAGCTTATTACCGATCGGCCTCAAGGGTGCCACCGGGGAGCTGTTTTTT. Translation gives CASSLLPIGLKGATGELFF.

There are many counts of this clonotype. This chain links TRBV12-3 or TRBV12-4 with TRBJ2-5; 16 bases fit TRBD2. The CDR3 length is 19 residues. V shed 0 bases and J 4 bases; nucleotides not matched to a gene: 8. The CDR3 loop is CASSLAHGTSGGATETQYF. CDR3 nucleotides: TGTGCCAGCAGTTTAGCGCATGGGACTAGCGGGGGGGCGACAGAGACCCAGTACTTC.

This clonotype showed up many times. This chain joins TRBV4-1 and TRBJ1-1; the D is unclear. CDR1 and CDR2 (germline): MGHRA, YSYEKL. The CDR3 length is 13 residues. Trimming shortened V by 0 bases and J by 5 bases, and 7 bases separated the two germline ends. CDR3: CASSQDRSTEAFF. Here the CDR3 DNA reads TGCGCCAGCAGCCAAGATCGTTCTACTGAAGCTTTCTTT.

This clonotype came up many times. This chain joins TRBV20-1 and TRBJ2-7; D is unclear. Germline CDR1 and CDR2: DFQATT and SNEGSKA (reference sequence). V was shortened by 0 bases and J by 0 bases, with 15 bases between the two germline ends. The CDR3 runs to 16 residues. The CDR3 spells CSARDLHRGSSYEQYF. The CDR3 DNA is TGCAGTGCTAGAGATCTCCATAGAGGAAGCTCCTACGAGCAGTACTTC.

This clonotype was seen at least ten times. The chain employs TRBV6-2 or TRBV6-3 and TRBJ1-1; TRBD1 might be the D (5 bases). Germline V gives CDR1 MNHEY, CDR2 SVGEGT. The V gene lost 1 base and the J gene lost 2 bases, with 8 bases spanning the gap. The CDR3 contains 14 residues. Written as DNA, the CDR3 is TGTGCCAGCAGTTACTTTGACAGAAACACTGAAGCTTTCTTT. It translates to CASSYFDRNTEAFF.

The genes are TRBV6-5 and TRBJ2-5; 8 bases are shared with TRBD2. CDR1 and CDR2 from the germline V gene are MNHEY and SVGAGI. Trimming removed 2 bases from V and 5 bases from J; junction bases left unmatched: 7. The CDR3 consists of 15 residues. CDR3 nucleotide sequence: TGTGCCAGCAGTTACGGCGACGGGGGGGCCGAGACCCAGTACTTC. It codes for CASSYGDGGAETQYF.

In this sample, this clonotype turned up a few times. The rearrangement links TRBV11-2 to TRBJ2-7, with D perhaps TRBD2 (5 bases). Germline V gives CDR1 SGHAT, CDR2 FQNNGV. V lost 5 bases and J 0 bases, leaving 17 bases between the germline ends. The length of the CDR3 is 16 residues. For the CDR3, the DNA is TGTGCCAGCAGCGATTTGGACTCAAAGAGCTCCTACGAGCAGTACTTC. Its translation: CASSDLDSKSSYEQYF.

The rearrangement joins TRBV7-9 to TRBJ1-5, with TRBD1 identical over 10 bases. The CDR3 contains 15 residues. Trimming cost V 3 bases and J 6 bases; bases outside gene matches: 5. Germline-derived CDR1 and CDR2 are SEHNR and FQNEAQ (reference sequence). As DNA, the CDR3 is TGTGCCAGCAGCTTCGAGACAGGGGGCGGTCAGCCCCAGCATTTT. This translates into CASSFETGGGQPQHF.

CDR3 region: CAISAGLNTGELFF. CDR3 nucleotides: TGTGCCATCAGTGCTGGCTTAAACACCGGGGAGCTGTTTTTT. The chain carries TRBV10-3 and TRBJ2-2; D ambiguous. Germline-derived CDR1 and CDR2 are ENHRY and SYGVKD. Trimming removed 4 bases at V and 2 bases at J, with 8 bases between. The CDR3 is made up of 14 amino acids.